Listed below are T cell receptor beta chains from one sample, sequenced in a study of blood T cell repertoires in COVID-19. Sequenced by immunoSEQ multiplex PCR; TCRdb stores in-frame clones only, minus some. The data contain just under 55,000 clones, roughly four fifths of them singletons. The sample was peripheral blood. The receptors shown here come from an older woman with acute or convalescent COVID-19. Each CDR3 is given with its conserved first and last residue. The D gene is left open where the match is weak. Expanded clones are given a class, and other clones once, few, many or no size at all.

size: .; J: TRBJ1-2; D: .; V: TRBV12-3/TRBV12-4; DNA: TGTGCCAGCAGTTTTAGAGAGCGTGGCTACACCTTC; CDR3: CASSFRERGYTF
size: .; J: TRBJ1-2; D: .; V: TRBV27; DNA: TGTGCCAGCAGTTTCTCGGGCCCCCAGGGTGGCTACACCTTC; CDR3: CASSFSGPQGGYTF
size: .; J: TRBJ1-4; D: .; V: TRBV5-8; DNA: TGTGCCAGCAGCTATGGGGCTCATGAAAAACTGTTTTTT; CDR3: CASSYGAHEKLFF
size: .; J: TRBJ1-5; D: .; V: TRBV15; DNA: TGTGCCACCAGCAGAGGTGGAGGAGGTAGGCAGCCCCAGCATTTT; CDR3: CATSRGGGGRQPQHF
size: .; J: TRBJ1-1; D: .; V: TRBV29-1; DNA: TGCAGCGGAGTGGTGAACACTGAAGCTTTCTTT; CDR3: CSGVVNTEAFF
size: .; J: TRBJ2-1; D: .; V: TRBV15; DNA: TGTGCCACCAGCAGGGCCTCTCATGGAGGGGGCGATGAGCAGTTCTTC; CDR3: CATSRASHGGGDEQFF
size: .; J: TRBJ1-2; D: .; V: TRBV7-9; DNA: TGTGCCAGCAGCTTAGCCTCAGGGTCTGGCTATGGCTACACCTTC; CDR3: CASSLASGSGYGYTF
size: .; J: TRBJ2-2; D: TRBD2; V: TRBV2; DNA: TGTGCCAGCAGTCGACTAGCGGGAAACACCGGGGAGCTGTTTTTT; CDR3: CASSRLAGNTGELFF
size: .; J: TRBJ1-2; D: .; V: TRBV6-5; DNA: TGTGCCAGCAGTTACTCGATGAGCGTCTGGGGGGGTGGCTACACCTTC; CDR3: CASSYSMSVWGGGYTF
size: .; J: TRBJ2-7; D: .; V: TRBV12-2; DNA: TGTGCAAGTCGTCCGGGATGCGGACTAGCGGGAGGGCCAAACGAGCAGTACTTC; CDR3: CASRPGCGLAGGPNEQYF
size: .; J: TRBJ1-5; D: .; V: TRBV6-2/TRBV6-3; DNA: TGTGCCAGCAGTTCCCACAGTGGTGGCAATCAGCCCCAGCATTTT; CDR3: CASSSHSGGNQPQHF
size: few; J: TRBJ1-5; D: .; V: TRBV7-8; DNA: TGTGCCAGCAGCTCCCCAGGGTATAGCAATCAGCCCCAGCATTTT; CDR3: CASSSPGYSNQPQHF
size: .; J: TRBJ2-2; D: TRBD2; V: TRBV5-1; DNA: TGCGCCAGCAGCCCGGGGGGAGGAACCGGGGAGCTGTTTTTT; CDR3: CASSPGGGTGELFF
size: .; J: TRBJ1-6; D: TRBD1; V: TRBV28; DNA: TGTGCCAGCAGTTTATCTGGAGGACAGGGGTTTGTCCACTTT; CDR3: CASSLSGGQGFVHF
size: .; J: TRBJ2-3; D: TRBD2; V: TRBV24-1; DNA: TGTGCCACCAGTGACTCTAGACTAGCGGGGGTCGGCACAGATACGCAGTATTTT; CDR3: CATSDSRLAGVGTDTQYF
size: .; J: TRBJ2-3; D: .; V: TRBV7-2; DNA: TGTGCCAGCAGTACATACACAGATACGCAGTATTTT; CDR3: CASSTYTDTQYF
size: few; J: TRBJ1-3; D: .; V: TRBV12-3/TRBV12-4; DNA: TGTGCCAGCGACGGGGTTCACGGAAACACCATATATTTT; CDR3: CASDGVHGNTIYF
size: .; J: TRBJ2-2; D: TRBD2; V: TRBV19; DNA: TGTGCCAGTCATATCAGACAAGGACAACGTCGGGGGGTTACCGGGGAGCTGTTTTTT; CDR3: CASHIRQGQRRGVTGELFF
size: .; J: TRBJ2-1; D: TRBD2; V: TRBV5-1; DNA: TGCGCCAGCAGTCATTCTTCTGGGACTAGCGGGCATTACAATGAGCAGTTCTTC; CDR3: CASSHSSGTSGHYNEQFF
size: .; J: TRBJ1-4; D: .; V: TRBV5-6; DNA: TGTGCCAGCAGCTTGTCAACCTCCTCGCCAGGTTCTAATGAAAAACTGTTTTTT; CDR3: CASSLSTSSPGSNEKLFF
size: .; J: TRBJ2-7; D: .; V: TRBV12-3/TRBV12-4; DNA: TGTGCCAGCAGTACCTACTACGAGCAGTACTTC; CDR3: CASSTYYEQYF
size: .; J: TRBJ1-1; D: .; V: TRBV14; DNA: TGTGCCAGCAGCCAAGAGATGGCCCTGAGGTCATTT; CDR3: CASSQEMALRSF
size: .; J: TRBJ1-3; D: TRBD1; V: TRBV27; DNA: TGTGCCAGCAGTCCGCCGGGACAGATCGGAAACACCATATATTTT; CDR3: CASSPPGQIGNTIYF
size: .; J: TRBJ2-2; D: TRBD2; V: TRBV7-3; DNA: TGTGCCAGCAGCTTTCTAGCGGGGGGCGACACCGGGGAGCTGTTTTTT; CDR3: CASSFLAGGDTGELFF
size: .; J: TRBJ2-1; D: TRBD2; V: TRBV20-1; DNA: TGCAGTGCTAGTCCTCGTAGGAAGACTAGCGGGGGCCACAATGAGCAGTTCTTC; CDR3: CSASPRRKTSGGHNEQFF
size: .; J: TRBJ2-1; D: TRBD2; V: TRBV7-9; DNA: TGTGCCAGCAGCTTAGGGGTAAGCGGGAGTTGGGACAATGAGCAGTTCTTC; CDR3: CASSLGVSGSWDNEQFF
size: .; J: TRBJ1-1; D: TRBD1; V: TRBV6-2/TRBV6-3; DNA: TGTGCCAGCAGTTACACAGGACAGGGGGCTGAAGCTTTCTTT; CDR3: CASSYTGQGAEAFF
size: .; J: TRBJ1-2; D: .; V: TRBV28; DNA: TGTGCCAGCAGCCTCAGGGGCCTCTATGGCTACACCTTC; CDR3: CASSLRGLYGYTF
size: .; J: TRBJ2-2; D: TRBD2; V: TRBV3-1/TRBV3-2; DNA: TGTGCCAGCAGCCCTAGACTAGCGGGAGACCCCACCGGGGAGCTGTTTTTT; CDR3: CASSPRLAGDPTGELFF
size: .; J: TRBJ1-4; D: TRBD1; V: TRBV30; DNA: TGTGCCTGGAGTTCGTCCACCGGGACAGGGGAAAAACTGTTTTTT; CDR3: CAWSSSTGTGEKLFF
size: .; J: TRBJ2-5; D: TRBD2; V: TRBV7-8; DNA: TGTGCCAGCAGCTTAGGCAGGCTAGCGGGGCAAGAGACCCAGTACTTC; CDR3: CASSLGRLAGQETQYF
size: .; J: TRBJ2-2; D: TRBD2; V: TRBV6-5; DNA: TGTGCCAGCAGTATTCGGACTAGCTGGCCCGGGGAGCTGTTTTTT; CDR3: CASSIRTSWPGELFF
size: few; J: TRBJ2-1; D: TRBD2; V: TRBV7-2; DNA: TGTGCCAGCAGCGCCGGACTAGCGGGAGAAACAAGGAATGAGCAGTTCTTC; CDR3: CASSAGLAGETRNEQFF
size: .; J: TRBJ1-1; D: .; V: TRBV12-3/TRBV12-4; DNA: TGTGCCAGCAGTTTTAGAGGGAACACTGAAGCTTTCTTT; CDR3: CASSFRGNTEAFF
size: .; J: TRBJ1-1; D: .; V: TRBV9; DNA: TGTGCCAGCAGCGCTGGGCTGGGTAGGACTGAAGCTTTCTTT; CDR3: CASSAGLGRTEAFF
size: once; J: TRBJ2-7; D: TRBD2; V: TRBV2; DNA: TGTGCCAGCAGTGAACCGGGACTACTTTTC; CDR3: CASSEPGLLF
size: .; J: TRBJ1-2; D: TRBD1; V: TRBV5-6; DNA: TGTGCCAGCAGTTCCGGGACAGGGGTGTATGGCTACACCTTC; CDR3: CASSSGTGVYGYTF
size: .; J: TRBJ1-1; D: .; V: TRBV16; DNA: TGTGCCAGCAGGGCTTCCGGGGGGAACACTGAAGCTTTCTTT; CDR3: CASRASGGNTEAFF
size: .; J: TRBJ2-5; D: .; V: TRBV5-4; DNA: TGTGCCAGCAGCTCAACCGGGAGCCAGGAGACCCAGTACTTC; CDR3: CASSSTGSQETQYF
size: .; J: TRBJ2-1; D: .; V: TRBV5-1; DNA: TGCGCCAGCAGCTTAGGGGGAGTTGACAATGAGCAGTTCTTC; CDR3: CASSLGGVDNEQFF
size: few; J: TRBJ2-1; D: .; V: TRBV7-8; DNA: TGTGCCAGCAGCCCAGGGAGGGGGTCTTACAATGAGCAGTTCTTC; CDR3: CASSPGRGSYNEQFF
size: .; J: TRBJ1-5; D: .; V: TRBV18; DNA: TGTGCCAGCTCAGTCGGGGGGGCTCAGCAGCCCCAGCATTTT; CDR3: CASSVGGAQQPQHF
size: .; J: TRBJ1-2; D: .; V: TRBV20-1; DNA: TGCAGTGCTAGTCAGGGCCAGAGTAATAACTATGGCTACACCTTC; CDR3: CSASQGQSNNYGYTF
size: .; J: TRBJ1-6; D: TRBD1; V: TRBV5-4; DNA: TGTGCCAGCAGCGGAGGAGGGGGCTTCACTTCACCCCTCCACTTT; CDR3: CASSGGGGFTSPLHF
size: .; J: TRBJ2-7; D: .; V: TRBV28; DNA: TGTGCCAGCAGTCCTCCCTTCATTAGCTCCTACGAGCAGTACTTC; CDR3: CASSPPFISSYEQYF
size: .; J: TRBJ1-3; D: .; V: TRBV19; DNA: TGTGCCAGCATCAGGACAGACGCACAAGGAAACACCATATATTTT; CDR3: CASIRTDAQGNTIYF
size: .; J: TRBJ1-2; D: .; V: TRBV6-5; DNA: TGTGCCAGCAGTTACTCGACAGCAACCTATGGCTACACCTTC; CDR3: CASSYSTATYGYTF
size: .; J: TRBJ1-1; D: TRBD1; V: TRBV7-3; DNA: TGTGCCAGCAGCTTAATGGGCAGGGGGCAGACTGAAGCTTTCTTT; CDR3: CASSLMGRGQTEAFF
size: .; J: TRBJ1-6; D: .; V: TRBV27; DNA: TGTGCCAGCCGACTCCGACGATCCTATAATTCACCCCTCCACTTT; CDR3: CASRLRRSYNSPLHF
size: .; J: TRBJ1-4; D: TRBD1; V: TRBV3-1/TRBV3-2; DNA: TGTGCCAGCAGTCGGGACAGGGGTCGTGAAAAACTGTTTTTT; CDR3: CASSRDRGREKLFF
size: .; J: TRBJ2-1; D: .; V: TRBV18; DNA: TGTGCCAGCTCACCACCGTCGAGTAGTAAGTTCTTC; CDR3: CASSPPSSSKFF
size: .; J: TRBJ1-3; D: .; V: TRBV9; DNA: TGTGCCAGCAGCAAAACAGCTACAGGGTCTCCCCCTGGAAACACCATATATTTT; CDR3: CASSKTATGSPPGNTIYF
size: .; J: TRBJ1-2; D: TRBD1; V: TRBV25-1; DNA: TGTGCCAGCAGTGAAGGGACAGGGTCCTCGGGCTACACCTTC; CDR3: CASSEGTGSSGYTF